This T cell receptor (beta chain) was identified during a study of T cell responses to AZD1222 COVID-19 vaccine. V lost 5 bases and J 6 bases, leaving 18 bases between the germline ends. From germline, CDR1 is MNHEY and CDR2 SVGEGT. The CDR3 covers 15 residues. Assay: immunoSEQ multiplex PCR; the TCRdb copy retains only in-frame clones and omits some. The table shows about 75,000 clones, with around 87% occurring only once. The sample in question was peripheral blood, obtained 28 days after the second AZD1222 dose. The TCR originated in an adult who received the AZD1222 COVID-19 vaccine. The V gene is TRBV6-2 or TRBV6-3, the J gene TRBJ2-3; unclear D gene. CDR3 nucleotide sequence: TGTGCCAGCAGTCCCGACTGGGATCGGACGGATACGCAGTATTTT. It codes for CASSPDWDRTDTQYF.